Each of the 22 T cell receptor beta chains below was sequenced from the same sample in a study of cytomegalovirus exposure and HLA in healthy donors (dated by TCRdb to 2015 to 2018). Library construction relied on the immunoSEQ multiplex PCR assay. A mixture of 60 forward primers for TCR Vbeta segments and 13 reverse primers for TCR Jbeta segments was used in the multiplex PCR. Entries here come from immuneACCESS through TCRdb and include only in-frame sequences with V and J called. Some clones fail to appear in such tables; in the studies checked, an unresolved V gene covers under half of the shortfall, and the cause of the remainder is unknown. The sample table holds roughly 160,000 clones, of which approximately 84% were seen once. The leading ten clones occupy about 2.9% of the sample. Sequencing input: PBMCs. These TCRs come from a woman between 45 and 65 years old in good health and CMV-seropositive.

J is TRBJ2-2 and V is TRBV19, with TRBD2 matching 7 bases. Germline V lookup: CDR1 LNHDA, CDR2 SQIVND (reference sequence). J was trimmed by 6 bases and V by 5 bases; bases with no gene match: 12. There are 16 residues in the CDR3. DNA for the CDR3: TGTGCCAGTAGTGGGGGGGAGGGCCGGTGGGCCGGGGAGCTGTTTTTT. Its protein is CASSGGEGRWAGELFF.

The CDR3 DNA sequence: TGTGCCAGCAGCTTCCGCCGGTTGGGGGGACGGAACACTGAAGCTTTCTTT. Its protein product is CASSFRRLGGRNTEAFF. The gene calls are TRBV11-3 and TRBJ1-1; possibly TRBD1 for D (5 bases). CDR3 length: 17 residues. Germline CDR1 SGHNT, CDR2 YENEEA. Trimming stripped 3 bases from V and 1 base from J, with 18 bases between.

The V call is TRBV7-2, the J call TRBJ2-7, with TRBD2 identical over 12 bases. Germline-derived CDR1 and CDR2 are SGHTA and FQGNSA. The CDR3 length is 14 residues. V shed 7 bases, J shed 7 bases, and the junction held 8 bases outside the gene matches. This chain's CDR3 is CASTLAGGPREQYF. The CDR3 nucleotides are TGTGCCAGCACCCTAGCGGGGGGGCCAAGGGAGCAGTACTTC.

This chain joins TRBV30 and TRBJ2-1; D is perhaps TRBD1 (5 bases). V lost 4 bases and J lost 0, with 10 bases in between. The germline V gene has CDR1 GTSNPN and CDR2 SVGIG (reference sequence). The CDR3 has 14 amino acids. CDR3 in DNA: TGTGCCTGGACAAAGGGGTCCTCCTACAATGAGCAGTTCTTC. Encoded protein: CAWTKGSSYNEQFF.

V is TRBV5-8 and J is TRBJ2-5; 8 bases agree with TRBD1. J gave up 5 bases and V 4 bases, and 10 bases lay outside the gene matches. CDR1 and CDR2 from the germline V gene are SGHTS and YDEGEE. This CDR3 has 15 residues. DNA of the CDR3: TGTGCCAGCAGCCGTCAGGGGGCGCGACGGGAGACCCAGTACTTC. Protein product: CASSRQGARRETQYF.

The gene calls are TRBV6-1 and TRBJ1-5, with D possibly matching TRBD1 (6 bases). The V gene's germline CDR1 is MNHNS and CDR2 SASEGT. With 5 bases removed from V and 4 bases from J, the gap between germline ends came to 12 bases. The CDR3 is 14 residues long. The CDR3 is CASSPDRSNQPQHF. The CDR3 DNA reads as TGTGCCAGCAGTCCTGACAGGTCGAATCAGCCCCAGCATTTT.

The J gene is TRBJ1-6, the V gene TRBV28; 10 nucleotides line up with TRBD1. Per the germline V gene, CDR1 is MDHEN and CDR2 is SYDVKM. The CDR3 contains 14 residues. V shed 6 bases, J shed 12 bases, and the junction held 8 bases outside the gene matches. Here the CDR3 reads CASSVDRGPRPLHF. Here the CDR3 DNA reads TGTGCCAGCAGCGTTGACAGGGGGCCGCGACCCCTCCACTTT.

This chain uses TRBV2 with TRBJ2-2, with 10 bases matching TRBD2. CDR1 is SNHLY and CDR2 is FYNNEI in the germline V gene. This CDR3 has 17 amino acids. V dropped 3 bases and J dropped 6; count of bases not matched to a gene: 10. Here the CDR3 DNA reads TGTGCCAGCAGTGAGGAGGGAAGCGGGAGGGCCTCCGGGGAGCTGTTTTTT. This gives the protein CASSEEGSGRASGELFF.

This clone was found a few times. The V and J genes are TRBV6-5 and TRBJ1-3; 7 bases fit TRBD1. The CDR3 runs to 14 residues. Germline CDR1 reads MNHEY; CDR2 reads SVGAGI. With 6 bases clipped from V and 1 base from J, the junction kept 3 bases outside the gene matches. DNA for the CDR3: TGTGCCAGCAGACCAGGGGGATCTGGAAACACCATATATTTT. Its translation is CASRPGGSGNTIYF.

About this clone: Mismatch with germline at one junction end may stem from a read error. The chain couples TRBV2 to TRBJ1-5; unclear D gene. Germline values: CDR1 SNHLY, CDR2 FYNNEI. The CDR3 length is 14 residues. The CDR3 DNA is TGTGCCGGCAGGAAAGACACGGCCGAAAAGCCCCAGCATTTT. Protein sequence: CAGRKDTAEKPQHF.

The J gene is TRBJ1-1, the V gene TRBV5-1; a possible D gene is TRBD1 (6 bases). The CDR3 length is 15 residues. Germline CDR1 reads SGHRS; CDR2 reads YFSETQ. Trimming removed 0 bases at V and 4 bases at J, with 13 bases between. CDR3 sequence: CASSLAPGDATEAFF. DNA of the CDR3: TGCGCCAGCAGCTTGGCCCCAGGGGATGCCACTGAAGCTTTCTTT. Full variable domain (outside the CDR3, taken from reference TRBV5-1 and TRBJ1-1): KAGVTQTPRYLIKTRGQQVTLSCSPISGHRSVSWYQQTPGQGLQFLFEYFSETQRNKGNFPGRFSGRQFSNSRSEMNVSTLELGDSALYLCASSLAPGDATEAFFGQGTRLTVV.

In its sample, this clone was seen once. The V call is TRBV25-1, the J call TRBJ1-2; possible D gene TRBD1, 5 bases. The CDR3 sequence is 12 residues long. Looked up from germline, CDR1 is MGHDK and CDR2 is SYGVNS. The V and J ends lost 6 bases and 4 bases respectively, with 9 bases between them. The CDR3 spells CASRQEGYGYTF. Written as DNA, the CDR3 is TGTGCCAGCAGACAGGAGGGCTATGGCTACACCTTC.

The V call is TRBV4-3, the J call TRBJ1-4; 7 bases align to TRBD1. V dropped 0 bases and J dropped 8; count of bases not matched to a gene: 15. The CDR3 totals 18 residues. Germline loops: CDR1 LGHNA, CDR2 YSLEER. The CDR3 region has the DNA TGCGCCAGCAGCCAAGATACACAGGGGCCGGGGGGGAGCGAAAAACTGTTTTTT. Translated: CASSQDTQGPGGSEKLFF.

The V and J genes are TRBV2 and TRBJ2-7; possible D gene TRBD1, 6 bases. This CDR3 contains 14 residues. The V end lost 4 bases, the J end lost 6 bases, and 16 bases lay between the germline ends. CDR1 is SNHLY and CDR2 is FYNNEI in the germline V gene. This CDR3 is CASSVTRGVGEQYF. The CDR3, as DNA: TGTGCCAGCAGTGTGACCAGGGGCGTCGGCGAGCAGTACTTC.

Comments on this clone: The germline gene is not matched at one end of the junction; a read error may be the cause. The CDR3 DNA is TGTGCCAGCAGCTTAAACCCTGGGGCCAACGGCCTGACTTTC. Translating it yields CASSLNPGANGLTF. This rearrangement joins TRBV11-2 to TRBJ2-6; a weak D match, TRBD1 (5 bases). Germline V lookup: CDR1 SGHAT, CDR2 FQNNGV. The length of the CDR3 is 14 residues.

This clone appeared a few times. The chain couples TRBV2 to TRBJ2-3, with 9 bases matching TRBD2. CDR3 length: 17 residues. Trimming cost V 7 bases and J 1 base; bases outside gene matches: 12. Germline V gene lookup returns CDR1 SNHLY and CDR2 FYNNEI. DNA of the CDR3: TGTGCCAGCATACGGGTTAGCGGGAGTGCAGGCACAGATACGCAGTATTTT. It codes for CASIRVSGSAGTDTQYF. Supplemented by reference TRBV2 and TRBJ2-3, the full variable domain reads EPEVTQTPSHQVTQMGQEVILRCVPISNHLYFYWYRQILGQKVEFLVSFYNNEISEKSEIFDDQFSVERPDGSNFTLKIRSTKLEDSAMYFCASIRVSGSAGTDTQYFGPGTRLTVL.

This clone showed up just a few times. This chain links TRBV29-1 with TRBJ2-2; D is undetermined. Germline values: CDR1 SQVTM, CDR2 ANQGSEA. V was pared by 5 bases and J by 6 bases, with 7 bases between. The length of the CDR3 is 11 residues. The CDR3: CSVPVSGELFF. The CDR3 DNA reads TGCAGCGTTCCCGTTTCCGGGGAGCTGTTTTTT.

This clone was observed a handful of times. The rearrangement links TRBV5-6 to TRBJ2-2; unclear D gene. Germline V gives CDR1 SGHDT, CDR2 YYEEEE. V dropped 3 bases and J dropped 3 bases, with 6 bases sitting between them. The CDR3 has 13 amino acids. The CDR3 region is CASSWQYTGELFF. The CDR3 bases are TGTGCCAGCAGCTGGCAATACACCGGGGAGCTGTTTTTT.

The chain links TRBV19 to TRBJ1-2; TRBD1 agrees at 9 bases. The J segment lost 4 bases and the V segment lost 9 bases, leaving 9 bases of the junction unmatched. The CDR3 has 14 amino acids. Per the germline V gene, CDR1 is LNHDA and CDR2 is SQIVND (reference sequence). The CDR3, as DNA: TGTGCCAGCCGGGACAGGGCTCGATTCTATGGCTACACCTTC. Its protein product is CASRDRARFYGYTF.

J is TRBJ1-5 and V is TRBV19; 10 nucleotides line up with TRBD1. Germline assignment: CDR1 LNHDA and CDR2 SQIVND (reference sequence). CDR3 length: 15 amino acids. The J segment lost 2 bases and the V segment lost 11 bases, leaving 9 bases of the junction unmatched. The CDR3 DNA reads as TGTGCCGGCTCGGACGGACAGGGGGGCAATCAGCCCCAGCATTTT. Translation gives CAGSDGQGGNQPQHF.

The genes are TRBV4-3 and TRBJ2-1, with D possibly being TRBD1 (6 bases). Between the trimmed V and J ends, which lost 2 bases and 2 bases, there was a span of 13 bases. This CDR3 has 16 residues. Germline CDR1 LGHNA, CDR2 YSLEER. Written as DNA, the CDR3 is TGCGCCAGCAGCCAAACCTCAGGGGCGGCCTACAATGAGCAGTTCTTC. Protein sequence: CASSQTSGAAYNEQFF.

The chain links TRBV7-9 to TRBJ1-3; D is ambiguous. The V and J ends lost 5 bases and 0 bases respectively, with 14 bases between them. There are 16 residues in the CDR3. CDR1 is SEHNR and CDR2 is FQNEAQ in the germline V gene (reference sequence). The CDR3 loop reads CASSTWTGTSGNTIYF. The CDR3 DNA is TGTGCCAGCAGCACTTGGACTGGAACCTCTGGAAACACCATATATTTT.